This TCR beta chain is drawn from a study of CD8 T cell repertoires and HIV-1 epitope variants. Study background: Separate wells received one of Twenty-five Gag or Nef variant peptides.

V shed 2 bases, J shed 5 bases, and the junction held 2 bases outside the gene matches. In germline, CDR1 is SGHRS, CDR2 YFSETQ. The CDR3 totals 15 residues. This clone was observed a handful of times. Its antigen is currently unknown. Data came from immunoSEQ multiplex PCR; TCRdb stores just in-frame clones and leaves some out. The data contain over 2,000 clones, 55% to 75% of them singletons. The sequencing sample was made of cultured CD8+ T cells derived from PBMCs. The chain joins TRBV5-1 to TRBJ2-2, with 11 bases aligning to TRBD2. The TCR sequence derives from a male donor with HIV. The CDR3 nucleotides are TGCGCCAGCAGCTTACTAGCGGGAGAGACCGGGGAGCTGTTTTTT. Its translation is CASSLLAGETGELFF.